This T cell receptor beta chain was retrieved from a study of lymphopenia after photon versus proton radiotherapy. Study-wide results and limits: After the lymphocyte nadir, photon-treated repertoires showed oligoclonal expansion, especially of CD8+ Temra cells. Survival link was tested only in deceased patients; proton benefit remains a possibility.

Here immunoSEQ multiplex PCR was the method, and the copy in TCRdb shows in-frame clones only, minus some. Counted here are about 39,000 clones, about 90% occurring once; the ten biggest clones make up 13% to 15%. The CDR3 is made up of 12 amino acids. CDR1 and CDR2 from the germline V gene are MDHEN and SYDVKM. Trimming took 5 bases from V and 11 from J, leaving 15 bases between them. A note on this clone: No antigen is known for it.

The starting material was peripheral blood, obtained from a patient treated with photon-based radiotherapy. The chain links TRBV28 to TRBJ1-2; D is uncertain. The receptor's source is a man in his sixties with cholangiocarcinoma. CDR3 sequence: CASSRLSLDYTF. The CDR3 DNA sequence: TGTGCCAGCAGTAGACTCAGCCTTGATTACACCTTC.